Sequencing of this TCR beta chain was carried out in a study of blood T cell repertoires in COVID-19. Turning to the study itself: COVID-19 samples, acute and convalescent, were from the United States, Italy and Spain. T cells, B-cell-depleted T cells, or PBMCs supplied cDNA or gDNA.

Per the study methods: Estimates of nucleated cell counts were drawn from the amplification of reference gene primers. The data were produced by immunoSEQ multiplex PCR, yet TCRdb's version contains in-frame clones alone and is incomplete. The DNA was the basis for D and trimming; V, J and clone size are from that table. The sample holds about 160,000 clones; around 93% are singletons and the top ten take 4.8%. This clone has only one observation. The J segment lost 2 bases and the V segment lost 6 bases, leaving 8 bases of the junction unmatched. This CDR3 spans 14 amino acids. Germline V CDR1 and CDR2: SGDLS, YYNGEE. Seattle's cohort entered during active infection and was followed longitudinally.

This sequence was found in a man between 25 and 39 years old with COVID-19, enrolled during active disease. The J gene is TRBJ2-7, the V gene TRBV9, with 7 bases matching TRBD2. Sequenced sample: peripheral blood. This chain's CDR3 is CASTPGTTTYEQYF. As DNA, the CDR3 is TGTGCCAGCACCCCAGGGACTACTACCTACGAGCAGTACTTC.